This T cell receptor beta chain was found in a study of cytomegalovirus exposure and HLA in healthy donors. The study, taken as a whole, reports: Researchers reported that a few CMV-associated chains were confirmed in vitro as CMV antigen-specific. Later analysis showed TCR association rates varying by HLA locus, highest for DRB1 and lowest for HLA-C.

This clone showed up just a few times. Its antigen remains unidentified. Healthy bone marrow donors supplied every sample. Vbeta (60) and Jbeta (13) primers were used in the PCR. Generated by immunoSEQ multiplex PCR, the TCRdb table keeps only in-frame clones and is missing some. The data contain roughly 150,000 clones, 55% to 70% of them seen just once; the ten biggest clones take up around 2.9%. The sequence came from a woman aged 30 to 39 in good health and CMV-seropositive. The sample comprised PBMCs.

The CDR3 spells CASSLGGLAYEQYF. Written as DNA, the CDR3 is TGTGCCAGCAGCTTAGGGGGACTGGCCTACGAGCAGTACTTC. The rearrangement joins TRBV13 to TRBJ2-7; D is possibly TRBD2 (6 bases). CDR1 and CDR2 from the germline V gene are PRHDT and FYEKMQ (reference sequence). Trimming cost V 0 bases and J 2 bases, with 8 bases left between them. CDR3 size: 14 residues.